This entry lists 30 T cell receptor beta chains sequenced from one sample in a study of beta chain features in type 1 diabetes. Of the isolated RNA, all was reverse transcribed, and so the sequenced material was expressed TCRB transcripts. Profiled with immunoSEQ multiplex PCR; TCRdb holds only in-frame clones, not every one. The sample lists 120,000 to 150,000 clones, less than 9% seen once, with about 1.4% in the top ten. Sequenced material: central memory CD4+ T cells from blood. These TCRs come from a woman aged 25 to 39 in good health.

In its sample, this clone was seen a few times. This sequence joins TRBV28 and TRBJ2-1, with D tentatively TRBD1 (5 bases). The CDR3 is 14 residues long. Trimming took off 2 bases at V and 9 bases at J, with 14 bases between the two ends. In germline, CDR1 is MDHEN, CDR2 SYDVKM. This CDR3 is CASSLVQASGEQFF. CDR3 DNA: TGTGCCAGCAGTTTAGTACAGGCGAGTGGTGAGCAGTTCTTC.

The CDR3 spells CAWSVGGASGNTIYF. CDR3 DNA sequence: TGTGCCTGGAGTGTGGGAGGAGCCTCTGGAAACACCATATATTTT. The chain recombines TRBV30 with TRBJ1-3; no firm D call. CDR1 is GTSNPN and CDR2 is SVGIG in the germline V gene (reference sequence). The CDR3 has 15 residues. Trimming left V 0 bases short and J 0 bases short, with 9 bases between.

This clone was observed a handful of times. The chain combines TRBV27 with TRBJ1-1; no clear D. Trimming took 8 bases from V and 4 from J, leaving 8 bases between them. CDR3 size: 11 residues. Looked up from germline, CDR1 is MNHEY and CDR2 is SMNVEV (reference sequence). The CDR3 protein is CASQSLTEAFF. The CDR3 DNA sequence: TGTGCCAGCCAAAGCCTCACTGAAGCTTTCTTT.

This clone appeared many times. The CDR3 nucleotides read TGTGCCAGCAGCCTATCCTTACAGGGCAATGAGCAGTTCTTC. Translating gives CASSLSLQGNEQFF. V is TRBV11-2 and J is TRBJ2-1; D might be TRBD1 (6 bases). Trimming removed 5 bases from V and 6 bases from J, with 14 bases in between. Germline V CDR1 and CDR2: SGHAT, FQNNGV. CDR3 length: 14 amino acids.

This clone was counted between two and nine times. The V call is TRBV29-1, the J call TRBJ1-4; D is uncertain. Germline V gene lookup returns CDR1 SQVTM and CDR2 ANQGSEA. V lost 4 bases, J lost 0 bases, and 9 bases lay in between. This CDR3 spans 14 amino acids. The chain's CDR3 is CSVARTATNEKLFF. CDR3 DNA: TGCAGCGTTGCCAGGACTGCAACTAATGAAAAACTGTTTTTT.

This clone was counted a few times. The chain joins TRBV7-2 to TRBJ2-7; 7 bases map to TRBD1. Trimming removed 2 bases from V and 0 bases from J; junction bases left unmatched: 7. In germline, CDR1 is SGHTA, CDR2 FQGNSA. The CDR3 spans 16 residues. The CDR3 bases are TGTGCCAGCAGCTTACGCCGACAGGGCCTCTCCTACGAGCAGTACTTC. It specifies CASSLRRQGLSYEQYF.

This clone was counted only a few times. The chain carries TRBV5-4 and TRBJ2-5; TRBD2 aligns across 7 bases. TRBJ2-7 matches the DNA end more closely, so the J call is doubtful. This CDR3 has 16 residues. Germline assignment: CDR1 SGHNT and CDR2 YYREEE (reference sequence). The CDR3 loop is CASSLRTSSGGNEQYF. Written as DNA, the CDR3 is TGTGCCAGCAGCTTGCGGACTAGTTCTGGTGGGAACGAGCAGTACTTC.

The chain is built from TRBV28 and TRBJ1-1, with a tentative D call TRBD1 (6 bases). CDR3 length: 15 amino acids. Trimming removed 7 bases at V and 1 base at J, with 16 bases between. The germline V gene encodes CDR1 MDHEN and CDR2 SYDVKM. Here the CDR3 reads CASISDSTWNTEAFF. In DNA, the CDR3 is TGTGCCAGCATCTCGGACAGTACATGGAACACTGAAGCTTTCTTT.

With regard to this clone: The sample carries other DNA sequences with the same CDR3. J is TRBJ1-1 and V is TRBV6-6, with D uncertain. Trimming stripped 2 bases from V and 0 bases from J, with 10 bases between. The germline V gene has CDR1 MNHNY and CDR2 SVGAGI (reference sequence). This CDR3 comprises 15 residues. For the CDR3, the DNA is TGTGCCAGCAGTTACCTTCGGGTTTTGAACACTGAAGCTTTCTTT. This gives the protein CASSYLRVLNTEAFF.

This clone showed up just a few times. The CDR3 nucleotides read TGTGCCAGCAGCTTAGCGCGGGACGACATTCAGTACTTC. This codes for CASSLARDDIQYF. The chain uses TRBV7-2 and TRBJ2-4, with D perhaps matching TRBD2 (6 bases). The ends were cut back, 0 bases at V and 8 bases at J, with 8 bases in the middle. The CDR3 sequence is 13 residues long. Germline V gene sequence: CDR1 SGHTA, CDR2 FQGNSA. Using reference TRBV7-2 and TRBJ2-4 for the parts outside the CDR3, the full variable domain is GAGVSQSPSNKVTEKGKDVELRCDPISGHTALYWYRQSLGQGLEFLIYFQGNSAPDKSGLPSDRFSAERTGGSVSTLTIQRTQQEDSAVYLCASSLARDDIQYFGAGTRLSVL.

This clone has a count of ten or more. The gene calls are TRBV15 and TRBJ2-3; tentatively, D is TRBD2 (5 bases). Deletions cut 3 bases from V and 1 base from J, with 8 bases between. Per the germline V gene, CDR1 is LNHNV and CDR2 is YYDKDF (reference sequence). The CDR3 length is 14 residues. CDR3 in amino acids: CATSREDRTDTQYF. The CDR3 nucleotides read TGTGCCACCAGCAGGGAGGATCGCACAGATACGCAGTATTTT.

This sequence joins TRBV6-1 and TRBJ2-7; TRBD2 is a possible D gene (6 bases). CDR3 length: 15 amino acids. The V gene lost 3 bases and the J gene lost 1 base, with 13 bases spanning the gap. Per germline, CDR1 MNHNS and CDR2 SASEGT. CDR3 loop: CASSEQTSRSYEQYF. The CDR3 DNA is TGTGCCAGCAGTGAGCAGACTAGTCGGTCCTACGAGCAGTACTTC.

This clone was picked up many times. The chain uses TRBV5-1 and TRBJ2-1; 7 bases map to TRBD1. CDR3 length: 15 amino acids. Germline CDR1 and CDR2: SGHRS and YFSETQ. V shed 1 base and J 2 bases; nucleotides not matched to a gene: 3. The CDR3 loop reads CASSLTGQTYNEQFF. The CDR3 DNA is TGCGCCAGCAGCTTGACGGGACAGACCTACAATGAGCAGTTCTTC.

This clone has a handful of counts. The chain carries TRBV25-1 and TRBJ2-2; weak D call: TRBD1 (5 bases). Germline CDR1 and CDR2: MGHDK and SYGVNS. The CDR3 is 15 residues long. Trimming cost V 2 bases and J 0 bases, with 7 bases left between them. The CDR3 DNA reads as TGTGCCAGCAGTGAAAGGGGCGCGAACACCGGGGAGCTGTTTTTT. Translating it yields CASSERGANTGELFF.

This clone was found many times. J is TRBJ2-5 and V is TRBV6-6, with unresolved D. CDR3 length: 11 residues. V dropped 5 bases and J dropped 5 bases, with 6 bases sitting between them. Per the germline V gene, CDR1 is MNHNY and CDR2 is SVGAGI (reference sequence). CDR3 loop: CASSEQETQYF. The CDR3 DNA reads as TGTGCCAGCAGTGAACAGGAGACCCAGTACTTC.

This clone was detected a few times. The V gene is TRBV2, the J gene TRBJ1-4, with 7 bases fitting TRBD1. Per germline, CDR1 SNHLY and CDR2 FYNNEI. V lost 6 bases and J lost 0; bases outside the gene matches: 1. The CDR3 length is 14 residues. The chain's CDR3 is CASRGTATNEKLFF. The DNA of the CDR3 is TGTGCCAGCAGGGGGACAGCAACTAATGAAAAACTGTTTTTT. The whole variable domain, filled in from reference TRBV2 and TRBJ1-4, reads EPEVTQTPSHQVTQMGQEVILRCVPISNHLYFYWYRQILGQKVEFLVSFYNNEISEKSEIFDDQFSVERPDGSNFTLKIRSTKLEDSAMYFCASRGTATNEKLFFGSGTQLSVL.

The V gene is TRBV6-6, the J gene TRBJ2-7, with TRBD1 identical over 10 bases. From germline, CDR1 is MNHNY and CDR2 SVGAGI (reference sequence). CDR3 size: 12 residues. The trim removed 5 bases at V and 5 bases at J, leaving 0 bases unmatched. The CDR3 loop reads CASSGTGDEQYF. The DNA for the CDR3 is TGTGCCAGCAGTGGGACAGGGGACGAGCAGTACTTC.

This clone was counted between two and nine times. The chain carries TRBV7-8 and TRBJ2-1; 9 nucleotides align to TRBD2. The CDR3 runs 16 residues. The V gene end was trimmed by 5 bases and the J gene end by 2 bases; junction bases not matched to a gene: 7. Looked up from germline, CDR1 is SGHVS and CDR2 is FQNEAQ. The CDR3 nucleotides read TGTGCCAGCAGCCTTGGACTAGCGCTTGCCTACAATGAGCAGTTCTTC. Residues: CASSLGLALAYNEQFF.

This clone was seen many times. This chain links TRBV12-5 with TRBJ2-7; D might be TRBD1 (5 bases). V gave up 6 bases and J gave up 2 bases, with 11 bases separating them. The CDR3 spans 13 residues. CDR1 LGHNT and CDR2 FRNRAP come from the germline V gene. The CDR3 sequence is CASGPADTYEQYF. CDR3 in DNA: TGTGCTAGTGGACCGGCGGACACCTACGAGCAGTACTTC.

There are many counts of this clone. The rearrangement uses TRBV7-2 and TRBJ2-1; a weak D match, TRBD2 (6 bases). The germline gives CDR1 SGHTA, CDR2 FQGNSA. This CDR3 spans 17 amino acids. Trimming took 7 bases from V and 10 from J, leaving 29 bases between them. The DNA of the CDR3 is TGTGCCAGCACCCCCCCCCAGGGCCCTTTGTTGGGGAGGGAGCAGTTCTTC. Amino acids: CASTPPQGPLLGREQFF.

This chain uses TRBV15 with TRBJ2-7, with D possibly matching TRBD1 (8 bases). There are 19 residues in the CDR3. V was pared by 2 bases and J by 3 bases, with 26 bases between. Germline values: CDR1 LNHNV, CDR2 YYDKDF (reference sequence). The DNA of the CDR3 is TGTGCCACCAGCAGACGCGGCCAAACAGGGGGGGGAACCCGCTACGAGCAGTACTTC. It specifies CATSRRGQTGGGTRYEQYF. Full variable domain (remainder filled in from reference TRBV15 and TRBJ2-7): DAMVIQNPRYQVTQFGKPVTLSCSQTLNHNVMYWYQQKSSQAPKLLFHYYDKDFNNEADTPDNFQSRRPNTSFCFLDIRSPGLGDTAMYLCATSRRGQTGGGTRYEQYFGPGTRLTVT.

This chain joins TRBV7-2 and TRBJ2-1; tentatively, D is TRBD2 (5 bases). This CDR3 is 16 amino acids long. The germline V and J ends were trimmed by 2 bases and 6 bases, with 17 bases remaining between them. The germline V gene encodes CDR1 SGHTA and CDR2 FQGNSA. DNA of the CDR3: TGTGCCAGCAGCTTACTCGTGGGAAGGGCGGGCAATGAGCAGTTCTTC. Protein: CASSLLVGRAGNEQFF.

V usage is TRBV5-1 and J usage is TRBJ2-2; 7 bases line up with TRBD2. The germline V gene encodes CDR1 SGHRS and CDR2 YFSETQ. V lost 1 base, J lost 3 bases, and 9 bases stayed unmatched. CDR3 length: 17 amino acids. The DNA for the CDR3 is TGCGCCAGCAGCTTGTGGCCTAGCGGCTCCGACACCGGGGAGCTGTTTTTT. This encodes CASSLWPSGSDTGELFF.

In this sample, this clone turned up a few times. The chain recombines TRBV7-3 with TRBJ2-2, with unresolved D. V gave up 10 bases and J gave up 7 bases, with 13 bases separating them. The CDR3 is made up of 12 amino acids. Germline CDR1 reads SGHTA; CDR2 reads FQGTGA. The CDR3 loop is CATSLRGGELFF. CDR3 bases: TGTGCCACCTCCCTACGTGGCGGGGAGCTGTTTTTT.

This clone was seen only a few times. The CDR3, as DNA: TGTGCCAGCAGTTCTGGACTAGCGGGGGGCACAGATACGCAGTATTTT. Amino acids: CASSSGLAGGTDTQYF. This chain joins TRBV6-5 and TRBJ2-3, with 13 positions matching TRBD2. Trimming removed 4 bases from V and 1 base from J; junction bases left unmatched: 2. The CDR3 is made up of 16 amino acids. In germline, CDR1 is MNHEY, CDR2 SVGAGI.

This clone has only a few counts. The chain carries TRBV10-3 and TRBJ2-7, with 8 bases aligning to TRBD1. This CDR3 region has 14 residues. V gave up 10 bases and J gave up 3 bases; unmatched junction bases: 11. Germline values: CDR1 ENHRY, CDR2 SYGVKD. The CDR3 DNA reads TGTGCCAGCAAACCGGGACAGGCGAACTACGAGCAGTACTTC. Residues: CASKPGQANYEQYF.

This chain links TRBV4-2 with TRBJ1-1; 8 bases are shared with TRBD1. Trimming took 6 bases from V and 5 from J; bases not matched to a gene: 14. This CDR3 region has 16 residues. Germline V CDR1 and CDR2: LGHNA, YNFKEQ. The CDR3 sequence is CASSRDGQGLQTEAFF. The CDR3 DNA reads as TGTGCCAGCAGTCGAGATGGACAGGGTCTTCAGACTGAAGCTTTCTTT.

CDR3 in DNA: TGTGCCAGCAGCGTTCGGGGGGACGGGGGGGAGACCCAGTACTTC. Its protein product is CASSVRGDGGETQYF. The chain couples TRBV9 to TRBJ2-5; 7 bases agree with TRBD2. The CDR3 consists of 15 residues. V trimming: 2 bases; J trimming: 5 bases; junction bases outside the gene matches: 9. Germline V lookup: CDR1 SGDLS, CDR2 YYNGEE.

This clone was detected only a few times. The rearrangement uses TRBV7-2 and TRBJ2-7; TRBD2 is a possible D gene (6 bases). V dropped 4 bases and J dropped 2 bases, with 15 bases sitting between them. The CDR3 runs to 15 residues. Germline assignment: CDR1 SGHTA and CDR2 FQGNSA. The CDR3 sequence is CASSSAGGGAYEQYF. As DNA, the CDR3 is TGTGCCAGCAGCTCTGCCGGGGGAGGTGCCTACGAGCAGTACTTC.

This clone was seen a few times. J is TRBJ2-4 and V is TRBV6-1, with 9 bases identical to TRBD1. V lost 4 bases to trimming and J lost 3 bases; unmatched junction nucleotides: 7. CDR1 MNHNS and CDR2 SASEGT come from the germline V gene. This CDR3 region has 16 residues. Written as DNA, the CDR3 is TGTGCCAGCAGTGGGGGGACAGGGAGTTACAAAAACATTCAGTACTTC. Its translation: CASSGGTGSYKNIQYF.